The next 21 T cell receptor beta chains were all read from a single sample in a study of Ad26.COV2.S vaccination and SARS-CoV-2 variants. Produced via immunoSEQ multiplex PCR; TCRdb's table is partial and in-frame only. The sample lists approximately 350,000 clones; around 87% were seen once. Treatment meaning: roughly 18 received Ad26.COV2.S at low or high dose, single or two shots; 5 received placebo; per-sample allocation not given. Specimen acquisition occurred on day 63 following the initial vaccine or placebo injection. The material was peripheral blood, obtained in a trial of Ad26.COV2.S vaccine versus placebo. The receptors come from a person aged 18-65 years who received the Ad26.COV2.S COVID-19 vaccine or a placebo.

The rearrangement joins TRBV11-1 to TRBJ1-1; D unresolved. Between the trimmed V and J ends, which lost 0 bases and 6 bases, there was a span of 8 bases. In germline, CDR1 is SGHAT, CDR2 FQDESV (reference sequence). This CDR3 comprises 13 residues. CDR3 protein: CASSLALGAEAFF. DNA for the CDR3: TGTGCCAGCAGCTTAGCGTTGGGTGCTGAAGCTTTCTTT.

This clone has just one count. The V and J genes are TRBV7-9 and TRBJ2-1, with 7 positions matching TRBD1. CDR3 length equals 15 residues. The trim removed 4 bases at V and 0 bases at J, leaving 3 bases unmatched. The germline V gene encodes CDR1 SEHNR and CDR2 FQNEAQ (reference sequence). As DNA, the CDR3 is TGTGCCAGCAGCTACGGGACAGTCTCCTACAATGAGCAGTTCTTC. It yields the protein CASSYGTVSYNEQFF.

The genes are TRBV19 and TRBJ2-2, with D perhaps TRBD2 (7 bases). In germline, CDR1 is LNHDA, CDR2 SQIVND (reference sequence). The germline V and J ends were trimmed by 4 bases and 6 bases, with 12 bases remaining between them. The CDR3 length is 14 residues. Written as DNA, the CDR3 is TGTGCCAGTAGTAAGGGGGGGGTCCCCGGGGAGCTGTTTTTT. It translates to CASSKGGVPGELFF.

The chain couples TRBV3-1 (or the pseudogene TRBV3-2) to TRBJ2-7; 9 bases fit TRBD1. V dropped 4 bases and J dropped 5; count of bases not matched to a gene: 9. Germline CDR1 LGHDT, CDR2 YNNKEL (reference sequence). This CDR3 is 15 amino acids long. Here the CDR3 DNA reads TGTGCCAGCAGCCGAACAGGGGGCGATTGGGACGAGCAGTACTTC. It yields the protein CASSRTGGDWDEQYF.

The chain couples TRBV11-3 to TRBJ2-3; D assignment may be TRBD1 or TRBD2 (5 bases each). V was cut by 4 bases and J by 2 bases, with 13 bases left in between. The CDR3 is 15 residues long. Per the germline V gene, CDR1 is SGHNT and CDR2 is YENEEA. The CDR3 region has the DNA TGTGCCAGCAGCTGGGCAGGGAGCCCCACAGATACGCAGTATTTT. Translating gives CASSWAGSPTDTQYF.

The rearrangement uses TRBV27 and TRBJ2-1; 10 bases match TRBD2. Germline V gene lookup returns CDR1 MNHEY and CDR2 SMNVEV (reference sequence). With 2 bases clipped from V and 8 bases from J, the junction kept 6 bases outside the gene matches. The CDR3 has 15 amino acids. CDR3 region: CASSLGSGGWDEQFF. The CDR3 DNA sequence: TGTGCCAGCAGTTTAGGTAGCGGGGGGTGGGATGAGCAGTTCTTC.

The rearrangement uses TRBV6-5 and TRBJ1-1, with TRBD1 as a possible D gene (5 bases). The CDR3 is 14 residues long. CDR1 is MNHEY, CDR2 SVGAGI, per germline. V was shortened by 7 bases and J by 1 base, with 13 bases between the two germline ends. CDR3 bases: TGTGCCAGCACCCCGGACAAGGGGAACACTGAAGCTTTCTTT. It translates to CASTPDKGNTEAFF.

The genes are TRBV19 and TRBJ2-2; no clear D gene. The V gene lost 4 bases and the J gene lost 5 bases, with 8 bases spanning the gap. CDR1 and CDR2 (germline): LNHDA, SQIVND (reference sequence). This CDR3 spans 13 amino acids. The CDR3 nucleotides are TGTGCCAGTAGTAGCGGAGTGACCGGGGAGCTGTTTTTT. As protein: CASSSGVTGELFF.

Turning to this clone: Other DNA sequences in the sample encode the same CDR3. The J gene is TRBJ2-7, the V gene TRBV7-3; 8 nucleotides line up with TRBD2. CDR1 is SGHTA, CDR2 FQGTGA, per germline. The CDR3 totals 15 residues. Unmatched junction bases numbered 6, after V lost 5 bases and J lost 0 bases. DNA for the CDR3: TGTGCCAGCAGCCTCAGCGGGGGACCCTCCTACGAGCAGTACTTC. Protein: CASSLSGGPSYEQYF.

CDR3 region: CAWSVMGLGGYTF. CDR3 nucleotides: TGTGCCTGGAGTGTAATGGGACTAGGTGGCTACACCTTC. The chain employs TRBV30 and TRBJ1-2, with a possible D match to TRBD1 (5 bases). Germline V gene lookup returns CDR1 GTSNPN and CDR2 SVGIG (reference sequence). This CDR3 is 13 amino acids long. Trimming cost V 0 bases and J 7 bases, with 12 bases left between them. Together with reference TRBV30 and TRBJ1-2, the CDR3 gives the full variable domain: SQTIHQWPATLVQPVGSPLSLECTVEGTSNPNLYWYRQAAGRGLQLLFYSVGIGQISSEVPQNLSASRPQDRQFILSSKKLLLSDSGFYLCAWSVMGLGGYTFGSGTRLTVV.

The rearrangement uses TRBV9 and TRBJ2-5, with 10 nucleotides matching TRBD2. J was trimmed by 1 base and V by 0 bases; bases with no gene match: 6. This CDR3 is 17 amino acids long. CDR1 and CDR2 (germline): SGDLS, YYNGEE. CDR3 nucleotides: TGTGCCAGCAGCGTAGGGGCTAGCGGGGGCCCCCAAGAGACCCAGTACTTC. Translated: CASSVGASGGPQETQYF.

The chain combines TRBV6-2 or TRBV6-3 with TRBJ1-1; possibly TRBD1 for D (5 bases). This CDR3 has 14 residues. The germline CDR1 and CDR2 sequences are MNHEY and SVGEGT. V was cut by 2 bases and J by 1 base, with 8 bases left in between. The chain's CDR3 is CASSYTGTNTEAFF. In DNA form, the CDR3 reads TGTGCCAGCAGTTACACAGGTACGAACACTGAAGCTTTCTTT.

This sequence joins TRBV30 and TRBJ2-7, with TRBD1 identical over 10 bases. This CDR3 contains 18 residues. The ends lost 0 bases at V and 9 bases at J; junction bases unmatched: 20. CDR1 is GTSNPN and CDR2 is SVGIG in the germline V gene (reference sequence). Written as DNA, the CDR3 is TGTGCCTGGAGTGTAACGGGTGGTCCGGGACAGGGGAGAAATGGGCAGTACTTC. This sequence encodes CAWSVTGGPGQGRNGQYF.

The chain joins TRBV5-1 to TRBJ2-7; D not certain. Germline CDR1 SGHRS, CDR2 YFSETQ. This CDR3 comprises 12 residues. V was pared by 0 bases and J by 7 bases, with 8 bases between. CDR3: CASSLGTEEQYF. CDR3 DNA: TGCGCCAGCAGCTTGGGTACGGAGGAGCAGTACTTC.

Comment on this clone: Other DNA sequences in this specimen translate into the identical CDR3. The chain joins TRBV10-3 to TRBJ2-3; no firm D call. From germline, CDR1 is ENHRY and CDR2 SYGVKD. V was pared by 4 bases and J by 0 bases, with 2 bases between. The CDR3 has 12 residues. CDR3 sequence: CAISGSTDTQYF. The CDR3 nucleotides are TGTGCCATCAGTGGCAGCACAGATACGCAGTATTTT.

The rearrangement links TRBV6-1 to TRBJ2-7, with no clear D. V lost 2 bases to trimming and J lost 5 bases, with 10 bases between them. Per germline, CDR1 MNHNS and CDR2 SASEGT. The CDR3 runs to 13 residues. As DNA, the CDR3 is TGTGCCAGCAGTGAACAGTCCTCTCACGAGCAGTACTTC. Translated: CASSEQSSHEQYF.

The chain couples TRBV27 to TRBJ1-1; 7 bases align to TRBD1. Germline CDR1 and CDR2: MNHEY and SMNVEV (reference sequence). This CDR3 has 15 residues. V dropped 6 bases and J dropped 0; count of bases not matched to a gene: 7. DNA of the CDR3: TGTGCCAGCAGGCCTTCCGGGACAGTGAACACTGAAGCTTTCTTT. It is translated as CASRPSGTVNTEAFF.

This sequence joins TRBV14 and TRBJ1-1; D remains unclear. CDR1 and CDR2 (germline): SGHDN, FVKESK. The CDR3 runs to 13 residues. Trimming pared 1 base from V and 8 bases from J, leaving 11 bases between. The CDR3 loop reads CASSQVLAREAFF. The CDR3 DNA is TGTGCCAGCAGCCAAGTGTTGGCCAGGGAAGCTTTCTTT.

This chain links TRBV6-5 with TRBJ2-1; possibly TRBD1 for D (6 bases). The CDR3 consists of 15 residues. The V gene lost 5 bases and the J gene lost 0 bases, with 11 bases spanning the gap. CDR1 is MNHEY and CDR2 is SVGAGI in the germline V gene. The CDR3 loop reads CASSPRDNSYNEQFF. CDR3 DNA: TGTGCCAGCAGTCCCCGGGACAACTCCTACAATGAGCAGTTCTTC.

This chain links TRBV5-1 with TRBJ2-1, with D perhaps matching TRBD2 (6 bases). CDR1 and CDR2 from the germline V gene are SGHRS and YFSETQ. The CDR3 contains 13 residues. Between the trimmed V and J ends, which lost 0 bases and 10 bases, there was a span of 11 bases. The CDR3 protein is CASSLELRGEQFF. CDR3 nucleotide sequence: TGCGCCAGCAGCTTGGAGCTGCGGGGAGAGCAGTTCTTC.

The chain joins TRBV5-5 to TRBJ2-7, with D perhaps TRBD1 (6 bases). CDR1 and CDR2 (germline): SGHKS, YYEKEE (reference sequence). Deletions cut 6 bases from V and 4 bases from J, with 17 bases between. The CDR3 is 14 residues long. CDR3 DNA: TGTGCCAGCACCCATACCGGGACAACTTACGAGCAGTACTTC. Protein: CASTHTGTTYEQYF.